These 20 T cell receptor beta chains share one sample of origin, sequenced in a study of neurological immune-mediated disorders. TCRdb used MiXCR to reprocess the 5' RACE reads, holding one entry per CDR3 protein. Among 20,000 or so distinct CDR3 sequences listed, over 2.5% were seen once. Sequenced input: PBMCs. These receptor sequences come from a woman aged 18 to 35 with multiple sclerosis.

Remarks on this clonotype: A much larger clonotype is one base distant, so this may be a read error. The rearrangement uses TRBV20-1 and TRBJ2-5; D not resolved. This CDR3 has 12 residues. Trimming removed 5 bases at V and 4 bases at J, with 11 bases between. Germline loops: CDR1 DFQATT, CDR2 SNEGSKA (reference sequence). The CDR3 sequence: CSARKGVETQYF. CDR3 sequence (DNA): TGCAGTGCTCGAAAGGGCGTAGAGACCCAGTACTTC.

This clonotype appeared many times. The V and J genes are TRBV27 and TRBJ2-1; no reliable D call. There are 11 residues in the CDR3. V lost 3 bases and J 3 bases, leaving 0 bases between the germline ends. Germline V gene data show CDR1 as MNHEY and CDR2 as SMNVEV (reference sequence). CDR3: CASSFYNEQFF. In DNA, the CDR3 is TGTGCCAGCAGTTTCTACAATGAGCAGTTCTTC.

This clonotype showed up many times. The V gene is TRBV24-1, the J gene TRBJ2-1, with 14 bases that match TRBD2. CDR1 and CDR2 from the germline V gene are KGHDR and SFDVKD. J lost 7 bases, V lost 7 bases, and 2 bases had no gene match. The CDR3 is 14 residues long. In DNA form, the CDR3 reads TGTGCCACCAGCGGGACTAGCGGGAGTAATGAGCAGTTCTTC. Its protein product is CATSGTSGSNEQFF.

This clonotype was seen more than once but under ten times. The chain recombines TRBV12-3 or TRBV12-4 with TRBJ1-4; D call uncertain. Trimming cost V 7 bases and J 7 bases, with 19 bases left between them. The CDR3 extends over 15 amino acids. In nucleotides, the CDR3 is TGTGCCAGCAAGGGAAGTGACCAACTACGTGAAAAACTGTTTTTT. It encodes CASKGSDQLREKLFF.

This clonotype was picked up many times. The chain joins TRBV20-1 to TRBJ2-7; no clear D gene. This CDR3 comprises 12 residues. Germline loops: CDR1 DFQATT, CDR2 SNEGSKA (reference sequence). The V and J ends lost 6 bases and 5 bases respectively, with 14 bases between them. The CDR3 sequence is CSAVLHGDEQYF. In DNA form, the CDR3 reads TGCAGTGCCGTTTTACATGGGGACGAGCAGTACTTC.

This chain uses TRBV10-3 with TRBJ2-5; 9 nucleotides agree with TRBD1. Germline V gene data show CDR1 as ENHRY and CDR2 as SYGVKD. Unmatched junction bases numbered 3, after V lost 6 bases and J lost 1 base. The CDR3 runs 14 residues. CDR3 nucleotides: TGTGCCATCAGGGACAGGGGAGTCCAAGAGACCCAGTACTTC. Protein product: CAIRDRGVQETQYF.

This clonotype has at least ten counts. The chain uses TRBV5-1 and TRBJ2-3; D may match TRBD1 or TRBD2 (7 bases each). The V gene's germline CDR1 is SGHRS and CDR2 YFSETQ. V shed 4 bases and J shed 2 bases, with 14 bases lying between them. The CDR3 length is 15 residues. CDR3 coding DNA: TGCGCCAGCAGCGCGGGACAGCGGGACACAGATACGCAGTATTTT. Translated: CASSAGQRDTDTQYF. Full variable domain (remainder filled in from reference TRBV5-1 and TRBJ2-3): KAGVTQTPRYLIKTRGQQVTLSCSPISGHRSVSWYQQTPGQGLQFLFEYFSETQRNKGNFPGRFSGRQFSNSRSEMNVSTLELGDSALYLCASSAGQRDTDTQYFGPGTRLTVL.

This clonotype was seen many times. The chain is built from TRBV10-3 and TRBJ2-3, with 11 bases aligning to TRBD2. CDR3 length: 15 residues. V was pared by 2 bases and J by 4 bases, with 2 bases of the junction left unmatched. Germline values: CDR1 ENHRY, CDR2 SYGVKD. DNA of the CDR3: TGTGCCATCAGTGAGGCTAGCGGGGGGCCAGATACGCAGTATTTT. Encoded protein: CAISEASGGPDTQYF.

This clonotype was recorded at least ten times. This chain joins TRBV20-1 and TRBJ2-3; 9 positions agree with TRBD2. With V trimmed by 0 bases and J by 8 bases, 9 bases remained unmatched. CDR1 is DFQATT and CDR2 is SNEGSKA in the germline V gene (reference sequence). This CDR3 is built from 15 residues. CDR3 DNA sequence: TGCAGTGCTAGAGATGACGGGACTAGCTTCTCTACGCAGTATTTT. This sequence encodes CSARDDGTSFSTQYF.

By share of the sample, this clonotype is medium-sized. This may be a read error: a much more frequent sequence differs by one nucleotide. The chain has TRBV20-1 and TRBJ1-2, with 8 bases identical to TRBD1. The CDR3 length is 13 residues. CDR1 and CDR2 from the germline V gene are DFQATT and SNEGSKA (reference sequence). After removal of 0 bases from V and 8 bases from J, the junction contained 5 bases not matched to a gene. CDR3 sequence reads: CSARDRTGKGYTF. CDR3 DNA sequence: TGCAGTGCTAGAGATCGGACAGGGAAAGGCTACACCTTC.

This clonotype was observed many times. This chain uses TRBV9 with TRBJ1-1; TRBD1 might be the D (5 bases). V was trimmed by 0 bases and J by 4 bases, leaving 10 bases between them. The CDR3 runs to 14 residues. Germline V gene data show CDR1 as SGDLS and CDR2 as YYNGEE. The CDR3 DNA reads TGTGCCAGCAGCGTAGTGCAGGGCGCCACTGAAGCTTTCTTT. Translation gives CASSVVQGATEAFF.

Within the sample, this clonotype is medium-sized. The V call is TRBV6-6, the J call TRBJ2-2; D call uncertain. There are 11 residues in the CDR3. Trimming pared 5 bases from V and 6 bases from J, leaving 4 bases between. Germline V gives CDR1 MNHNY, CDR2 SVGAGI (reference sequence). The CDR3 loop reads CASSPPGELFF. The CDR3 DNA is TGTGCCAGCAGTCCTCCCGGGGAGCTGTTTTTT.

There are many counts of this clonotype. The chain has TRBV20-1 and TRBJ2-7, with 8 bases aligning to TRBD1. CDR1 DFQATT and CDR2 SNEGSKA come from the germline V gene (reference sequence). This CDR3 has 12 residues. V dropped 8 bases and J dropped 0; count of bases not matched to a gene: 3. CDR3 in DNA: TGCAGTTCGACAGGGGACTCCTACGAGCAGTACTTC. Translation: CSSTGDSYEQYF.

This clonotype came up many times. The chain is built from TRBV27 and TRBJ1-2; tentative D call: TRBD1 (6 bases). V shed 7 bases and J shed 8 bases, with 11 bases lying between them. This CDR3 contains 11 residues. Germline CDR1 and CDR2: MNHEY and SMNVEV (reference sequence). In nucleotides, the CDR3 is TGTGCCAGCATGGGGGCTCTGGGCTACACCTTC. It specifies CASMGALGYTF.

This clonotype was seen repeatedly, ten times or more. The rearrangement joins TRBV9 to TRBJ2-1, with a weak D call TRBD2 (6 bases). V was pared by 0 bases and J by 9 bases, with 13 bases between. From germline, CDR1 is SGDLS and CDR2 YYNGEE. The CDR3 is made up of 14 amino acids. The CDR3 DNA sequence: TGTGCCAGCAGCGTAGACCGGGAGTTTGGTGAGCAGTTCTTC. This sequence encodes CASSVDREFGEQFF.

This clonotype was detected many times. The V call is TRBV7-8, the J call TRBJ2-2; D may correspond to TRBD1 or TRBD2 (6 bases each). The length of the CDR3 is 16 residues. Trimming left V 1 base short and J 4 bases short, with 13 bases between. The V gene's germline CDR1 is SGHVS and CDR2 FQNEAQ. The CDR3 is CASSLDRGPSTGELFF. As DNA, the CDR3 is TGTGCCAGCAGCTTAGATCGGGGGCCAAGCACCGGGGAGCTGTTTTTT.

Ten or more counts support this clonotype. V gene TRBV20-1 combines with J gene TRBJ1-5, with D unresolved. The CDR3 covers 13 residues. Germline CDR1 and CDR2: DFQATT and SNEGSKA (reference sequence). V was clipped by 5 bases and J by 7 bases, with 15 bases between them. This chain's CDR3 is CSARPYLWQPQHF. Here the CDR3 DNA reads TGCAGTGCTCGGCCCTACCTTTGGCAGCCCCAGCATTTT.

The CDR3 loop reads CASSPGLAGANEQFF. CDR3 coding DNA: TGCGCCAGCAGCCCCGGACTAGCGGGCGCCAATGAGCAGTTCTTC. The chain has TRBV5-1 and TRBJ2-1, with 11 nucleotides matching TRBD2. Germline loops: CDR1 SGHRS, CDR2 YFSETQ. The CDR3 totals 15 residues. V shed 4 bases and J 6 bases; nucleotides not matched to a gene: 6. The whole variable domain, remainder taken from reference TRBV5-1 and TRBJ2-1, is KAGVTQTPRYLIKTRGQQVTLSCSPISGHRSVSWYQQTPGQGLQFLFEYFSETQRNKGNFPGRFSGRQFSNSRSEMNVSTLELGDSALYLCASSPGLAGANEQFFGPGTRLTVL.

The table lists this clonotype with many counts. CDR3 amino acids: CSASLDRGRKQFF. The CDR3 nucleotides read TGCAGTGCTAGTCTGGACAGGGGAAGAAAGCAGTTCTTC. This chain joins TRBV20-1 and TRBJ2-1; 9 bases match TRBD1. The CDR3 has 13 amino acids. With V trimmed by 3 bases and J by 11 bases, 8 bases remained unmatched. Germline V gene lookup returns CDR1 DFQATT and CDR2 SNEGSKA (reference sequence).

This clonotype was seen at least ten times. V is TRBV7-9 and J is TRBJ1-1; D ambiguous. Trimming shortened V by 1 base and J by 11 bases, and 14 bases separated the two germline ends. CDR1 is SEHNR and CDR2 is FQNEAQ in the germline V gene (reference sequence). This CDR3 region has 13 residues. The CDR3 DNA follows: TGTGCCAGCAGCTTAGATGTACGGGAGGAGGCTTTCTTT. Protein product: CASSLDVREEAFF. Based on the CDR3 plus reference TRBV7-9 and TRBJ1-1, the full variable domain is DTGVSQNPRHKITKRGQNVTFRCDPISEHNRLYWYRQTLGQGPEFLTYFQNEAQLEKSRLLSDRFSAERPKGSFSTLEIQRTEQGDSAMYLCASSLDVREEAFFGQGTRLTVV.